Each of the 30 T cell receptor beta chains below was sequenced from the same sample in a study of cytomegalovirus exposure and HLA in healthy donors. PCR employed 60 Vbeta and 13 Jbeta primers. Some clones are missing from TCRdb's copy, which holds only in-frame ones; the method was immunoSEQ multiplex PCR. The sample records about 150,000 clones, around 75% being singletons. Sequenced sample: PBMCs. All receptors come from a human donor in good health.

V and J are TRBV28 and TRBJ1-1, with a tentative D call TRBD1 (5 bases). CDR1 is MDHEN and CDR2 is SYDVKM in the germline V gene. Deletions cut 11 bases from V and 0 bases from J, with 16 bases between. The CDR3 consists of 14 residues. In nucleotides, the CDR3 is TGTGCCTCTTTAAGGGGCATAGTGAACACTGAAGCTTTCTTT. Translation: CASLRGIVNTEAFF.

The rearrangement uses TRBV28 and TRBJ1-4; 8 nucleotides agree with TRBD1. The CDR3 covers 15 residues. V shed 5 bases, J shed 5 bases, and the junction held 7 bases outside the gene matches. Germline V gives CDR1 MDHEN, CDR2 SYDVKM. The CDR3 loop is CASSLGTGPNEKLFF. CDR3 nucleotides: TGTGCCAGCAGTCTGGGGACAGGCCCGAATGAAAAACTGTTTTTT.

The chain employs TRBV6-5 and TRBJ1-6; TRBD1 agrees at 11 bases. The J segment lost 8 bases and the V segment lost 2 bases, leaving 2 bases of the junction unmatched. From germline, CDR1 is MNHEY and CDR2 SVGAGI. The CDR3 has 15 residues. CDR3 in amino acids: CASSYGTGGYSPLHF. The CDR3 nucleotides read TGTGCCAGCAGTTACGGGACAGGGGGTTATTCACCCCTCCACTTT.

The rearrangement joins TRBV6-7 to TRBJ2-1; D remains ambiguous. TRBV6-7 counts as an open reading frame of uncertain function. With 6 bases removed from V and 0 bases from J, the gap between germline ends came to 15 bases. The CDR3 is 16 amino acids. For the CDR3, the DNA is TGTGCCAGCAGACACAACACGCCCTTCTCCTACAATGAGCAGTTCTTC. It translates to CASRHNTPFSYNEQFF.

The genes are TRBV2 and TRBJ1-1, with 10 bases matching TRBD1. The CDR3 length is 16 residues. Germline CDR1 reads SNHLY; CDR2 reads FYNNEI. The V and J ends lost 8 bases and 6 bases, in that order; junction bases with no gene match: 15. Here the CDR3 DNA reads TGTGCCAGCTCGGCCGAGGGACAGGGGACGGGCTCTGAAGCTTTCTTT. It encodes CASSAEGQGTGSEAFF.

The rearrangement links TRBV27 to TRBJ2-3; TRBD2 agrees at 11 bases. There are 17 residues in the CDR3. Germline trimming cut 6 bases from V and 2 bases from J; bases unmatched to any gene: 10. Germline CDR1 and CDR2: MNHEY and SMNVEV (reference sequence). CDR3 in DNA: TGTGCCAGCAGGACTCCGCGACTAGCGGGGACCACAGATACGCAGTATTTT. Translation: CASRTPRLAGTTDTQYF.

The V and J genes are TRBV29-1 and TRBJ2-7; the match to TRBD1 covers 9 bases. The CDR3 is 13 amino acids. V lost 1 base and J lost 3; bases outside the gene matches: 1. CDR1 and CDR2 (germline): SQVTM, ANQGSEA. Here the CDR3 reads CSVEVGQGYEQYF. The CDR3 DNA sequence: TGCAGCGTTGAAGTGGGACAGGGCTACGAGCAGTACTTC.

The CDR3, as DNA: TGTGCCAGCAGCTATATCCCGGGGGGAGAGCAGTACTTC. The encoded protein is CASSYIPGGEQYF. This chain joins TRBV6-5 and TRBJ2-7; the match to TRBD2 covers 7 bases. The CDR3 contains 13 residues. Germline-derived CDR1 and CDR2 are MNHEY and SVGAGI. The J segment lost 7 bases and the V segment lost 6 bases, leaving 9 bases of the junction unmatched.

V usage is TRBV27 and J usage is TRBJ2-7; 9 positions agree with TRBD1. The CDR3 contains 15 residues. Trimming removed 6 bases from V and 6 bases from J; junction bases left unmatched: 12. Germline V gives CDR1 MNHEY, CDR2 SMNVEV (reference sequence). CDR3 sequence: CASRGRGTGHIEQYF. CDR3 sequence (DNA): TGTGCCAGCAGGGGGAGGGGGACAGGGCATATCGAGCAGTACTTC.

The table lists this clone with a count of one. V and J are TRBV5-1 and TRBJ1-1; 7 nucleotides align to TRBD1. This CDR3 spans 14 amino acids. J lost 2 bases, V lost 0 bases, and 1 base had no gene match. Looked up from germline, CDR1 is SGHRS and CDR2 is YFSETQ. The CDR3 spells CASSLDRGNTEAFF. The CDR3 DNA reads TGCGCCAGCAGCTTGGACAGGGGAAACACTGAAGCTTTCTTT.

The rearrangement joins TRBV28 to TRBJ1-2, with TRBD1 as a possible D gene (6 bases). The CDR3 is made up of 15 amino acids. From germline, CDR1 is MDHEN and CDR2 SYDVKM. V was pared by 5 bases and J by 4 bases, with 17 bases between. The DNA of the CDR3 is TGTGCCAGCAGTCCACTGGGGGGGACAATCTATGGCTACACCTTC. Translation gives CASSPLGGTIYGYTF.

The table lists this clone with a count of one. This CDR3 is CASSEVRGTGYTF. The CDR3 DNA reads as TGTGCCAGCAGTGAAGTCAGGGGGACCGGCTACACCTTC. The V gene is TRBV2, the J gene TRBJ1-2, with 7 bases lining up with TRBD1. The ends lost 1 base at V and 8 bases at J; junction bases unmatched: 4. This CDR3 is 13 amino acids long. Germline CDR1 reads SNHLY; CDR2 reads FYNNEI.

The CDR3 sequence is CASSLQGPTYEQYF. CDR3 in DNA: TGTGCCAGCAGTTTACAGGGGCCCACCTACGAGCAGTACTTC. The rearrangement uses TRBV28 and TRBJ2-7; possibly TRBD1 for D (6 bases). The CDR3 contains 14 residues. Trimming shortened V by 2 bases and J by 2 bases, and 10 bases separated the two germline ends. Germline CDR1 is MDHEN and CDR2 is SYDVKM. The whole variable domain, filled in from reference TRBV28 and TRBJ2-7, reads DVKVTQSSRYLVKRTGEKVFLECVQDMDHENMFWYRQDPGLGLRLIYFSYDVKMKEKGDIPEGYSVSREKKERFSLILESASTNQTSMYLCASSLQGPTYEQYFGPGTRLTVT.

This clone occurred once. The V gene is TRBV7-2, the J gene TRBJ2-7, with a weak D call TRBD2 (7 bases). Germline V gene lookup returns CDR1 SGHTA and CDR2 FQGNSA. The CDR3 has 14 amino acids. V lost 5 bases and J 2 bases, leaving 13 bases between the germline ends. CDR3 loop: CASSRGGITYEQYF. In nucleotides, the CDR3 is TGTGCCAGCAGCAGGGGGGGCATCACCTACGAGCAGTACTTC.

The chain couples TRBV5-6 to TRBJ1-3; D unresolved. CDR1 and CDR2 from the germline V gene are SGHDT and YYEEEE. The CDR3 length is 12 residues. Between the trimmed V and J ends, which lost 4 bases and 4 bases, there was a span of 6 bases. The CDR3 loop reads CASSLGGNTIYF. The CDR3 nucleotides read TGTGCCAGCAGCCTCGGGGGAAACACCATATATTTT.

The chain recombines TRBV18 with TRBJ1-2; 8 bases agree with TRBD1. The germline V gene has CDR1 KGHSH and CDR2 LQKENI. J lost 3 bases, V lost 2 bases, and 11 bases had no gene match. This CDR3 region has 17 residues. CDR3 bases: TGTGCCAGCTCACCAAGGACAGGGAGCTCACCAGACTATGGCTACACCTTC. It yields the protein CASSPRTGSSPDYGYTF.

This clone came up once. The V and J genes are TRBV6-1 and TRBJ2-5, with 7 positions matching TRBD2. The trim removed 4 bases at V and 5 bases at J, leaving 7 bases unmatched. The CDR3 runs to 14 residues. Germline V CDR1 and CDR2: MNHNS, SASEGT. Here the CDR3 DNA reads TGTGCCAGCAGTGGGGCGGTGGGAGGGGAGACCCAGTACTTC. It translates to CASSGAVGGETQYF.

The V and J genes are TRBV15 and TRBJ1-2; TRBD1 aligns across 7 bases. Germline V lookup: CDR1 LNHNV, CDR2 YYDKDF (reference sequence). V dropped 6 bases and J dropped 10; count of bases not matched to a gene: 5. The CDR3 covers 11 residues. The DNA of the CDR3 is TGTGCCACCAGACGAGGGGGCGTCTACACCTTC. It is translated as CATRRGGVYTF.

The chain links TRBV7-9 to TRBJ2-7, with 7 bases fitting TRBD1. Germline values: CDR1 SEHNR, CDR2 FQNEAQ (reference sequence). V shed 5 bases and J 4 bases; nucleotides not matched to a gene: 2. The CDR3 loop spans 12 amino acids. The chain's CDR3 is CASSQGVYEQYF. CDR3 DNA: TGTGCCAGCAGCCAGGGGGTTTACGAGCAGTACTTC.

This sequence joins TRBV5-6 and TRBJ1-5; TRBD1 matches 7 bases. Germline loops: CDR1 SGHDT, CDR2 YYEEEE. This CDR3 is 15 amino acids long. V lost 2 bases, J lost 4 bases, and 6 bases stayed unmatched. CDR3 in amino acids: CASSLRGPRNQPQHF. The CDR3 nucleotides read TGTGCCAGCAGCTTAAGGGGGCCAAGGAATCAGCCCCAGCATTTT.

The CDR3 sequence: CASSTRVKNEQFF. CDR3 coding DNA: TGTGCCAGCAGTACTAGGGTTAAGAATGAGCAGTTCTTC. J is TRBJ2-1 and V is TRBV28; TRBD2 might be the D (5 bases). Germline V gene lookup returns CDR1 MDHEN and CDR2 SYDVKM. Trimming cost V 5 bases and J 7 bases, with 12 bases left between them. The CDR3 length is 13 residues.

Here the CDR3 reads CASKLAGSQETQYF. In DNA, the CDR3 is TGTGCCAGCAAGCTGGCGGGAAGCCAAGAGACCCAGTACTTC. The chain is built from TRBV27 and TRBJ2-5; TRBD2 might be the D (6 bases). V dropped 7 bases and J dropped 1 base, with 13 bases sitting between them. Per germline, CDR1 MNHEY and CDR2 SMNVEV (reference sequence). The CDR3 is 14 amino acids.

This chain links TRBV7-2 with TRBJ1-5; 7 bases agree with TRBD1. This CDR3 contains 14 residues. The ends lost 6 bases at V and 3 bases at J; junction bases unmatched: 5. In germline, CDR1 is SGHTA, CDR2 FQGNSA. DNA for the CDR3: TGTGCCAGCAGGGCACAGGGGATCAATCAGCCCCAGCATTTT. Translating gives CASRAQGINQPQHF.

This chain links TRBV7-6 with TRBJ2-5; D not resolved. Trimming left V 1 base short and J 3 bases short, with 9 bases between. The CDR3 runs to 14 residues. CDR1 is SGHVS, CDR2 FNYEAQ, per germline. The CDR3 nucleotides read TGTGCCAGCAGCTTAGGGGCCGGAAAAGAGACCCAGTACTTC. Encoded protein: CASSLGAGKETQYF.

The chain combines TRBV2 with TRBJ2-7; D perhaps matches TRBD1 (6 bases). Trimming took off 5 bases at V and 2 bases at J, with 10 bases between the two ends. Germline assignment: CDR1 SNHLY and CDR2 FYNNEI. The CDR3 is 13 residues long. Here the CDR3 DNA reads TGTGCCAGCAGTCACAGGGACACCTACGAGCAGTACTTC. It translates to CASSHRDTYEQYF.

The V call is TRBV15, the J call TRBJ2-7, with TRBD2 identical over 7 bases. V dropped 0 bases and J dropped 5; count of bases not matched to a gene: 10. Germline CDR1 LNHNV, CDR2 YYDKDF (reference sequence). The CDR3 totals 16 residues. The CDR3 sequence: CATSRDWGGIKNEQYF. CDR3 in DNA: TGTGCCACCAGCAGAGATTGGGGGGGGATAAAGAACGAGCAGTACTTC.

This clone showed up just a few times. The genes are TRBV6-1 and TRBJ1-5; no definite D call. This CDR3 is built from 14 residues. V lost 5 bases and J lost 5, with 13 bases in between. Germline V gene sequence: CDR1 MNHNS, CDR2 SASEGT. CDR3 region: CASSNNLEDQPQHF. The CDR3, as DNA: TGTGCCAGCAGTAACAACTTGGAGGATCAGCCCCAGCATTTT.

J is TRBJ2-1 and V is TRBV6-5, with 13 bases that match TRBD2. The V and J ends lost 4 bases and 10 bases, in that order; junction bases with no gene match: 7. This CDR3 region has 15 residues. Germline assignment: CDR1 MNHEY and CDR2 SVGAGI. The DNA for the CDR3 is TGTGCCAGCAGTTCGCCCGGACTAGCGGGAGCCGAGCAGTTCTTC. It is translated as CASSSPGLAGAEQFF.

CDR3: CASSHSFYEQYF. The DNA for the CDR3 is TGTGCCAGCAGCCACTCCTTTTACGAGCAGTACTTC. The chain links TRBV21-1 to TRBJ2-7; the listed D gene, TRBD2, was not tested against the DNA. TRBV21-1 is given as a pseudogene. CDR3 length equals 12 residues.

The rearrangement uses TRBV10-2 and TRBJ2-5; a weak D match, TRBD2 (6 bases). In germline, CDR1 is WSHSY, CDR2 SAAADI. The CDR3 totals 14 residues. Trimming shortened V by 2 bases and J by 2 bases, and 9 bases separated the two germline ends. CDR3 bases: TGCGCCAGCAGTGAGGCGGGGTTTCAAGAGACCCAGTACTTC. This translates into CASSEAGFQETQYF.